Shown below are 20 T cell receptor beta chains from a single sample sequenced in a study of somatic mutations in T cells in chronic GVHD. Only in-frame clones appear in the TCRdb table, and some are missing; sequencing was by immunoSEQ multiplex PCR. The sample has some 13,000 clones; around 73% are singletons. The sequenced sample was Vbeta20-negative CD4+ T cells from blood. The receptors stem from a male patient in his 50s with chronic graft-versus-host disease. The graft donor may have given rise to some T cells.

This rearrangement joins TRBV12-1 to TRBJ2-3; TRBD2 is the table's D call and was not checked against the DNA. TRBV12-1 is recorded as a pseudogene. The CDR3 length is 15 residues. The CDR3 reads CASSPSGVSTDTQYF. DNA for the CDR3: TGTGCCAGCAGCCCATCTGGAGTTAGCACAGATACGCAGTATTTT.

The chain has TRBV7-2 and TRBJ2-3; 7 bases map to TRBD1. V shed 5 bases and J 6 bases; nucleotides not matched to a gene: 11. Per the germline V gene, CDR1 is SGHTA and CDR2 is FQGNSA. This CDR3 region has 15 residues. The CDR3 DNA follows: TGTGCCAGCAGCGAAAAACAGGGGACAGTGGATACGCAGTATTTT. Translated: CASSEKQGTVDTQYF.

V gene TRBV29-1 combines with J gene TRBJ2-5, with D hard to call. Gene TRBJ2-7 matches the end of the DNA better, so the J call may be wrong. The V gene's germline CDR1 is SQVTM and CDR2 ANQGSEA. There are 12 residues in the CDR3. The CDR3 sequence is CSVGWASYEQYF. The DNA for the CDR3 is TGCAGCGTTGGCTGGGCTTCTTACGAGCAGTACTTC.

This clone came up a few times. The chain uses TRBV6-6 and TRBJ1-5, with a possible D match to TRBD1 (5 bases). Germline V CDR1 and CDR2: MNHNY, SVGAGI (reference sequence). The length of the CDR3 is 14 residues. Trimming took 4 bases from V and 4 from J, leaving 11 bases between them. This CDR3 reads CASSFQGGNQPQHF. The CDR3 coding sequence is TGTGCCAGCAGTTTTCAGGGTGGGAATCAGCCCCAGCATTTT.

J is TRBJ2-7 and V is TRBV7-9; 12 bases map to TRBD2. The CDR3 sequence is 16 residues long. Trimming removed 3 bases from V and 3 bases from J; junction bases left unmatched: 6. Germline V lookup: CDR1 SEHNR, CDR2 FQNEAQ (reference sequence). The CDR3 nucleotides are TGTGCCAGCAGCTTGGGACTAGCGGGTACCTTCTACGAGCAGTACTTC. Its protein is CASSLGLAGTFYEQYF.

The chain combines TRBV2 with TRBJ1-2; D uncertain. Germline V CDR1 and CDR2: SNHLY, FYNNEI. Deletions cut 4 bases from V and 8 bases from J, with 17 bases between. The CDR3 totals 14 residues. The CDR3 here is CASSGDSQRDGYTF. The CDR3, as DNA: TGTGCCAGCAGTGGTGACTCCCAGCGAGACGGCTACACCTTC.

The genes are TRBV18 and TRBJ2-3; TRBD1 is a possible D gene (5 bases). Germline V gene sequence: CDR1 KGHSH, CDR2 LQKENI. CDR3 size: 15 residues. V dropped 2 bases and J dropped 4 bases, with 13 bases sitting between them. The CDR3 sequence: CASSPSQEGADTQYF. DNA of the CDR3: TGTGCCAGCTCACCATCACAGGAAGGAGCAGATACGCAGTATTTT.

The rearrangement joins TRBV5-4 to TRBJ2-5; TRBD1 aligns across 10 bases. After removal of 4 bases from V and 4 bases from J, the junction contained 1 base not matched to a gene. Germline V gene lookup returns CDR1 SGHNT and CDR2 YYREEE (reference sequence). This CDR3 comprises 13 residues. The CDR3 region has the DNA TGTGCCAGCAGCGGGGACAGGGGAGAGACCCAGTACTTC. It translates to CASSGDRGETQYF. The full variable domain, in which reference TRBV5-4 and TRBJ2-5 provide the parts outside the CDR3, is ETGVTQSPTHLIKTRGQQVTLRCSSQSGHNTVSWYQQALGQGPQFIFQYYREEENGRGNFPPRFSGLQFPNYSSELNVNALELDDSALYLCASSGDRGETQYFGPGTRLLVL.

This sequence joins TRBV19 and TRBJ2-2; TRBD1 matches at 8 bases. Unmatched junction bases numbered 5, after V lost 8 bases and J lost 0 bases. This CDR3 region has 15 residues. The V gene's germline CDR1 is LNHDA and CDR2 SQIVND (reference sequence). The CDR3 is CASRPTGANTGELFF. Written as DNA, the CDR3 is TGTGCCAGTCGCCCGACAGGGGCGAACACCGGGGAGCTGTTTTTT.

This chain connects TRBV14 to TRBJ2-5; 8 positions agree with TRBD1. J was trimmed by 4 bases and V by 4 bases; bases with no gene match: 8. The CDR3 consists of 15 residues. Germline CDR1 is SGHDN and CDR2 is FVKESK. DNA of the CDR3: TGTGCCAGCAGCCCGCGGACAGGGTTAAGAGAGACCCAGTACTTC. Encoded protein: CASSPRTGLRETQYF.

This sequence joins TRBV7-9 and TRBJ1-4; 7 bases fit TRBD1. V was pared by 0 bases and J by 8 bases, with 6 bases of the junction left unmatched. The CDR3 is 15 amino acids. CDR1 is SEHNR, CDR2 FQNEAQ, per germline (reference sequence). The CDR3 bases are TGTGCCAGCAGCTTAGCCCAGGGGGGAACCGAAAAACTGTTTTTT. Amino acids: CASSLAQGGTEKLFF.

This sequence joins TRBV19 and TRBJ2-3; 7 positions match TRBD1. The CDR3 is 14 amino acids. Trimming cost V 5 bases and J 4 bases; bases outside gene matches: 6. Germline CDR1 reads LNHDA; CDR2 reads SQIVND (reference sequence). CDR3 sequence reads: CASSPDREPDTQYF. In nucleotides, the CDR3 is TGTGCCAGTAGTCCCGACAGGGAGCCAGATACGCAGTATTTT.

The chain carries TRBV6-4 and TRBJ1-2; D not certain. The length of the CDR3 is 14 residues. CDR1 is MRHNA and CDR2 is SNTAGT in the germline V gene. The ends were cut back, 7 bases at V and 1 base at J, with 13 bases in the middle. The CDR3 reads CASTPEGNNYGYTF. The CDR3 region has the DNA TGTGCCAGCACCCCGGAGGGAAATAACTATGGCTACACCTTC.

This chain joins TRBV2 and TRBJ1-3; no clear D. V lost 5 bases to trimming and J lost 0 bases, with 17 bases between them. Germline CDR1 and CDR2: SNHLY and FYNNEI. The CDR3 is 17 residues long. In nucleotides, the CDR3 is TGTGCCAGCAGTTTTTTGGGCAGTTCCAGCTCTGGAAACACCATATATTTT. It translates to CASSFLGSSSSGNTIYF. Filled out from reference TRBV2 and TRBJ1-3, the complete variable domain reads EPEVTQTPSHQVTQMGQEVILRCVPISNHLYFYWYRQILGQKVEFLVSFYNNEISEKSEIFDDQFSVERPDGSNFTLKIRSTKLEDSAMYFCASSFLGSSSSGNTIYFGEGSWLTVV.

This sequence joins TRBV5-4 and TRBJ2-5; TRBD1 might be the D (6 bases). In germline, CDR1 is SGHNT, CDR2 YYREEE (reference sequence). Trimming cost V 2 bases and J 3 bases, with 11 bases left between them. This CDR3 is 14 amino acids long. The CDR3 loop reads CASSFDQGKETQYF. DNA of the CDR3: TGTGCCAGCAGCTTCGACCAGGGGAAAGAGACCCAGTACTTC. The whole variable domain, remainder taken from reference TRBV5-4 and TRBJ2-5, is ETGVTQSPTHLIKTRGQQVTLRCSSQSGHNTVSWYQQALGQGPQFIFQYYREEENGRGNFPPRFSGLQFPNYSSELNVNALELDDSALYLCASSFDQGKETQYFGPGTRLLVL.

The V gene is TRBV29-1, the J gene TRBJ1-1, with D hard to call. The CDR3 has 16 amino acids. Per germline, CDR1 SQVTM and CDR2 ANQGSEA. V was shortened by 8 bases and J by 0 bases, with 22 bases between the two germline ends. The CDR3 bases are TGCAGCACCCCGGGTCCCTCGGCAATCATGAACACTGAAGCTTTCTTT. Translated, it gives CSTPGPSAIMNTEAFF.

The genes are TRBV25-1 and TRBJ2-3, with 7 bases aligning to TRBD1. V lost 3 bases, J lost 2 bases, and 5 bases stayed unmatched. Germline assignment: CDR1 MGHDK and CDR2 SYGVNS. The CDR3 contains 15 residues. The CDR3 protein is CASSDGQAYTDTQYF. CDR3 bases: TGTGCCAGCAGTGATGGACAGGCATACACAGATACGCAGTATTTT.

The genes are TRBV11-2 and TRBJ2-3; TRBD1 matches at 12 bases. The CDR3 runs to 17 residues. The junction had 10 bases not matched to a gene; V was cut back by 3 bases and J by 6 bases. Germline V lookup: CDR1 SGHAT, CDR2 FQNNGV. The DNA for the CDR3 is TGTGCCAGCAGCTTGGAGGGACAGGGGGCTGGGGCGGATACGCAGTATTTT. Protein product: CASSLEGQGAGADTQYF.

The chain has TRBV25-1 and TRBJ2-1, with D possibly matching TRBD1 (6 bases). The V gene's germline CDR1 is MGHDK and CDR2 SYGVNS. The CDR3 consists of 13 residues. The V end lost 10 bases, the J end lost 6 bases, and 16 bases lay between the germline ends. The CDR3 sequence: CATRPTGSNEQFF. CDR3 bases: TGTGCCACCAGACCTACAGGGTCCAATGAGCAGTTCTTC.

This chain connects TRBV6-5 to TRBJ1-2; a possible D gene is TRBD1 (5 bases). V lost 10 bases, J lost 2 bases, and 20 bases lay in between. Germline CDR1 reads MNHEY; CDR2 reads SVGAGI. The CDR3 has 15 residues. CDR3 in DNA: TGTGCCACCTCCCCCCAGGGTACCCTCAACTATGGCTACACCTTC. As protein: CATSPQGTLNYGYTF.